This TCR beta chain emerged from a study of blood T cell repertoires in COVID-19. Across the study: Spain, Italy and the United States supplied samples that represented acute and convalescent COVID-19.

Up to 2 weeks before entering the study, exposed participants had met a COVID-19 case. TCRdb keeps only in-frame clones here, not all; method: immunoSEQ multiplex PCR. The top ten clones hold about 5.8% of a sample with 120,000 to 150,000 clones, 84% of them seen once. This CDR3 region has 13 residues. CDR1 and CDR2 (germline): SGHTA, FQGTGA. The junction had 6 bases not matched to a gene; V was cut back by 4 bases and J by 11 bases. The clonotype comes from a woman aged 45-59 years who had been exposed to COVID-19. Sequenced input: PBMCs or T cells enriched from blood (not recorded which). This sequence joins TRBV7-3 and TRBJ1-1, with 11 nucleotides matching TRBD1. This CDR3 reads CASSYGTGGEAFF. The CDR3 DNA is TGTGCCAGCAGCTACGGGACAGGGGGTGAGGCTTTCTTT.